A single sample gave rise to the 2 T cell receptor beta chains below, sequenced in a study of shared clonotypes between healthy human individuals. Method: immunoSEQ multiplex PCR; TCRdb's copy keeps in-frame clones and lacks some. The sample lists around 500,000 clones; roughly four fifths were seen once. The sample comprised PBMCs. These receptor sequences come from a woman aged 35 to 49 in good health. Some clones in this sample may be carry-over from other donors' samples.

The rearrangement uses TRBV7-2 and TRBJ2-5; D is unclear. The end of the DNA is better explained by TRBJ2-7, so the J call may be wrong. The germline V gene encodes CDR1 SGHTA and CDR2 FQGNSA. This CDR3 spans 12 amino acids. For the CDR3, the DNA is TGTGCCAGCACCCAGTCGGGTTACGAGCAGTACTTC. Amino acids: CASTQSGYEQYF.

The sample holds a few counts of this clone. The genes are TRBV15 and TRBJ2-7, with D tentatively TRBD1 or TRBD2 (5 bases each). The germline V gene has CDR1 LNHNV and CDR2 YYDKDF (reference sequence). Trimming cost V 0 bases and J 7 bases, with 19 bases left between them. This CDR3 region has 16 residues. The CDR3: CATSRDAPGTLGEQYF. The CDR3, as DNA: TGTGCCACCAGCAGAGATGCCCCTGGGACCCTTGGGGAGCAGTACTTC.